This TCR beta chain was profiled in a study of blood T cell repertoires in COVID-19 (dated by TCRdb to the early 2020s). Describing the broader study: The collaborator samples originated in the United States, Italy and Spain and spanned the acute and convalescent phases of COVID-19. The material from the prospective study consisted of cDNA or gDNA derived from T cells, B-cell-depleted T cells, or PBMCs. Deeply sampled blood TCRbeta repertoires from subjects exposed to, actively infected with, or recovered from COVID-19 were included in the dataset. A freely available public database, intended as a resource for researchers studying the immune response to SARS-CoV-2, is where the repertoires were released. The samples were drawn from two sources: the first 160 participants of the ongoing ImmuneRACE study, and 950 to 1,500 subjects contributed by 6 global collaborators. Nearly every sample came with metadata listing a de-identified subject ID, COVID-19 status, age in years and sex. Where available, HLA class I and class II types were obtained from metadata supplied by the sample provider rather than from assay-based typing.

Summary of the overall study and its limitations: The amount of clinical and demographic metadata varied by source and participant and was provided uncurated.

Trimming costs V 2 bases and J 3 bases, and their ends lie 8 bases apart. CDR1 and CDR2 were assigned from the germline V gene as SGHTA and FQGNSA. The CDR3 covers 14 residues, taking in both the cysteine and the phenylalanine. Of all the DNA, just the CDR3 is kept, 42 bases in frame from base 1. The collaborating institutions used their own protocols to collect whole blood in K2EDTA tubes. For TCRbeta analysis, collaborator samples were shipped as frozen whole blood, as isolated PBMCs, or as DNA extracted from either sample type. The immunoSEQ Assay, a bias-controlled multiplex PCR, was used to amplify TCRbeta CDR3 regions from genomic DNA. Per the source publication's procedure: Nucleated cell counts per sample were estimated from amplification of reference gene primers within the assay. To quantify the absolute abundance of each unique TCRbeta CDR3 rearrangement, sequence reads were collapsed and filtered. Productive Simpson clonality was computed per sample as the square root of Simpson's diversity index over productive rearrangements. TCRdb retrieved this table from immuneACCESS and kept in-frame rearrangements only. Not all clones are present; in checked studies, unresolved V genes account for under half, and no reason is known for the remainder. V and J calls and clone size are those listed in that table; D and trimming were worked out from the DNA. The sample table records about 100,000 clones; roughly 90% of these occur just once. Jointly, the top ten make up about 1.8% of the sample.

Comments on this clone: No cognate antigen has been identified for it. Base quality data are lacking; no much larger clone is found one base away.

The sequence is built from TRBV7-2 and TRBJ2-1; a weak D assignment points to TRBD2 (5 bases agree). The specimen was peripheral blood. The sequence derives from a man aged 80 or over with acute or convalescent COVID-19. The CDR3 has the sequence CASSLPGNYNEQFF. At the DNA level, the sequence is TGTGCCAGCAGCTTACCGGGGAACTACAATGAGCAGTTCTTC.